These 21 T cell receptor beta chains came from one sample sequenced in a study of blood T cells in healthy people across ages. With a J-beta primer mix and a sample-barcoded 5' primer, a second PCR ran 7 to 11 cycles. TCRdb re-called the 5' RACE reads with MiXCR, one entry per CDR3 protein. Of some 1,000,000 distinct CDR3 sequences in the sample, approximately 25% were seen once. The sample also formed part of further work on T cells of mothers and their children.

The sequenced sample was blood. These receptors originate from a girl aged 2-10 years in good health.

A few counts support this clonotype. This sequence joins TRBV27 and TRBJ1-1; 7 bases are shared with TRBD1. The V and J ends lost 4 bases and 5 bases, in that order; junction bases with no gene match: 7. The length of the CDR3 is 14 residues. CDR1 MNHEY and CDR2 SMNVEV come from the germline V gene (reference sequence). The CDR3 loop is CASSWTGKETEAFF. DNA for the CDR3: TGTGCCAGCAGTTGGACAGGTAAAGAGACTGAAGCTTTCTTT.

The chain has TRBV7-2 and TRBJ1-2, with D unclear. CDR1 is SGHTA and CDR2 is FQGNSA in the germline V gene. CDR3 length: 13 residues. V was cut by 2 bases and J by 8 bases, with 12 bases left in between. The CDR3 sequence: CASSLTLPRGYTF. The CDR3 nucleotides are TGTGCCAGCAGCTTAACCCTGCCCCGGGGCTACACCTTC. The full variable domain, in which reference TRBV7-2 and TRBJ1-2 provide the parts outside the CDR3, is GAGVSQSPSNKVTEKGKDVELRCDPISGHTALYWYRQSLGQGLEFLIYFQGNSAPDKSGLPSDRFSAERTGGSVSTLTIQRTQQEDSAVYLCASSLTLPRGYTFGSGTRLTVV.

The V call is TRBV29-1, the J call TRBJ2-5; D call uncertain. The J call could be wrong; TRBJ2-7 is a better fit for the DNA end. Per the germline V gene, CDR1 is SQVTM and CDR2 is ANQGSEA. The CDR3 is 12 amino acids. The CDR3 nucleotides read TGCAGCGTTGAGGCAGGTTATGGCGAGCAGTACTTC. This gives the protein CSVEAGYGEQYF.

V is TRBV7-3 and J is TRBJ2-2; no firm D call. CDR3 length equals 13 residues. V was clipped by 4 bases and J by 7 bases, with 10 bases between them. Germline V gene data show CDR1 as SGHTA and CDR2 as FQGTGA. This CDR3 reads CASSSGRRGELFF. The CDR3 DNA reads TGTGCCAGCAGCTCCGGACGACGCGGGGAGCTGTTTTTT.

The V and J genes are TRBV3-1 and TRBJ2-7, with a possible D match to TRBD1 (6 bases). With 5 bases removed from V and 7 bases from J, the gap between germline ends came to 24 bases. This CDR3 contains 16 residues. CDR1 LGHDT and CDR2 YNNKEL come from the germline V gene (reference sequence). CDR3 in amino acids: CASSSPRTAGAGEQYF. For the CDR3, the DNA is TGTGCCAGCAGCTCGCCTAGGACGGCAGGGGCAGGGGAGCAGTACTTC.

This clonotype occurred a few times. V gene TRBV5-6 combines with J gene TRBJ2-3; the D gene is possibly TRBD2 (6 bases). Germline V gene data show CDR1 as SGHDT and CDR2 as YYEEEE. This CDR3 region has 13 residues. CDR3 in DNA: TGTGTTTGGGGGGATCCCCTGACAGATACGCAGTATTTT. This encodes CVWGDPLTDTQYF.

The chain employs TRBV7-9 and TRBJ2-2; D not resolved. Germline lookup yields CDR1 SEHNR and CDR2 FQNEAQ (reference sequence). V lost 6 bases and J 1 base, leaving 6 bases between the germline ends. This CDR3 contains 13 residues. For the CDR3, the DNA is TGTGCCAGCAGTGGCGAGAACACCGGGGAGCTGTTTTTT. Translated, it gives CASSGENTGELFF. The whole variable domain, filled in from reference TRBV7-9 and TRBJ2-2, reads DTGVSQNPRHKITKRGQNVTFRCDPISEHNRLYWYRQTLGQGPEFLTYFQNEAQLEKSRLLSDRFSAERPKGSFSTLEIQRTEQGDSAMYLCASSGENTGELFFGEGSRLTVL.

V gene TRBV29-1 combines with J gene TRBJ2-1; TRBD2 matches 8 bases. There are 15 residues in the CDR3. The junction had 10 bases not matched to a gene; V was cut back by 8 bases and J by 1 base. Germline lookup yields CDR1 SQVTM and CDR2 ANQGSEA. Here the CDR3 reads CSLTGGDGSYNEQFF. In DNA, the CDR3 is TGCAGCCTCACGGGGGGGGACGGGTCCTACAATGAGCAGTTCTTC.

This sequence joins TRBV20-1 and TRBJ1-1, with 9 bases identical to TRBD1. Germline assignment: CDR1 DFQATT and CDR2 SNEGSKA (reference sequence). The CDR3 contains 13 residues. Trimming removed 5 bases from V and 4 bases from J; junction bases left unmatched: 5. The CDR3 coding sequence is TGCAGTGCTTGTACAGGGGGCGTCACTGAAGCTTTCTTT. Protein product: CSACTGGVTEAFF.

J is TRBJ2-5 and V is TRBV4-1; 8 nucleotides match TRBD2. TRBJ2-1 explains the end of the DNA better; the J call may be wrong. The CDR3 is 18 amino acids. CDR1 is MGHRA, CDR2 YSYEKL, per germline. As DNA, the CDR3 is TGCGCCAGCAGCCAAGATCTCCTACCGGGGGGGTTATACAATGAGCAGTTCTTC. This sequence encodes CASSQDLLPGGLYNEQFF.

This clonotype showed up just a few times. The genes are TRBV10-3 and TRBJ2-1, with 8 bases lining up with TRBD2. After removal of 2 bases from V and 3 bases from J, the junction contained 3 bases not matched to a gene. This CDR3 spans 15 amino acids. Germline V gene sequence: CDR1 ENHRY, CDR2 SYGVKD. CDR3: CAISEREGFYNEQFF. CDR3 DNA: TGTGCCATCAGTGAGCGGGAGGGCTTCTACAATGAGCAGTTCTTC.

The DNA for the CDR3 is TGTGCTAGTGGTTTGGTACGGAGCAGCTCTGGAAACACCATATATTTT. This encodes CASGLVRSSSGNTIYF. V gene TRBV12-5 combines with J gene TRBJ1-3; D unclear. The CDR3 has 16 residues. The ends were cut back, 0 bases at V and 0 bases at J, with 9 bases in the middle. Germline-derived CDR1 and CDR2 are LGHNT and FRNRAP.

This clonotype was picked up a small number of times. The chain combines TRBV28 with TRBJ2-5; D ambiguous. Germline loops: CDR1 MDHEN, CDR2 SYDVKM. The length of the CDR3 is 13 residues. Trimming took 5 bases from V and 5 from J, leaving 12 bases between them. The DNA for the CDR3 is TGTGCCAGCAGTATAAGGCGGCTTGAGACCCAGTACTTC. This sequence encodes CASSIRRLETQYF.

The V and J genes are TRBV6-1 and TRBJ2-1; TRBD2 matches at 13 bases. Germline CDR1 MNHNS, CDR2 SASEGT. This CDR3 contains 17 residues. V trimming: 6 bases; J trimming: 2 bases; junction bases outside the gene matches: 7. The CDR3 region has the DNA TGTGCCAGCAGGATCGGACTAGCGGGAGACACCTACAATGAGCAGTTCTTC. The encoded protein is CASRIGLAGDTYNEQFF.

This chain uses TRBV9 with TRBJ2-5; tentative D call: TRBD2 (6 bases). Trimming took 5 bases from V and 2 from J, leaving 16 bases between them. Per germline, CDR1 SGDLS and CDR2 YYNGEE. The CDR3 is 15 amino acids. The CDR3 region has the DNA TGTGCCAGCAGTGACCCGGGACTGGGGCAAGAGACCCAGTACTTC. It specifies CASSDPGLGQETQYF.

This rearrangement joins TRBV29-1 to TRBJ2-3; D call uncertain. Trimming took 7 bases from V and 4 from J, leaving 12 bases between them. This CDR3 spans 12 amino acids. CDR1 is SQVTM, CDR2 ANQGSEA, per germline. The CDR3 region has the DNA TGCAGCGCGGAGAGCTTCTCAGATACGCAGTATTTT. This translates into CSAESFSDTQYF.

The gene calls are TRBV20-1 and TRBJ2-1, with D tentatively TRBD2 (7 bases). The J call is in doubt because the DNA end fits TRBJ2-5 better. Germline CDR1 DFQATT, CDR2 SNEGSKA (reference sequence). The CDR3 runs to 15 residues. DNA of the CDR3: TGCAGTGCTAGAGATTCGCGGGGGCTTTGGGAGACCCAGTACTTC. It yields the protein CSARDSRGLWETQYF.

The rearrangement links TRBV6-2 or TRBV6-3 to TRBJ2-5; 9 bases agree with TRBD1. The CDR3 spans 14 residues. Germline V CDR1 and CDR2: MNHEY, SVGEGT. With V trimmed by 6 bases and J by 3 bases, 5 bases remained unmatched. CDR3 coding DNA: TGTGCCAGCAGACCGGGACAGGGTGAAGAGACCCAGTACTTC. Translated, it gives CASRPGQGEETQYF.

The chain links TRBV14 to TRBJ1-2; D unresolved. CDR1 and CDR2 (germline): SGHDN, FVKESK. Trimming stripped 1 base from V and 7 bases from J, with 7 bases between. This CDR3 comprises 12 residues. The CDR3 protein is CASSQGVVGYTF. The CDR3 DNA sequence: TGTGCCAGCAGCCAAGGAGTAGTTGGCTACACCTTC.

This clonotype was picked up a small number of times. CDR3 coding DNA: TGCAGTGCTAGAGATTTCGGGGCGGGGCTCACCGGGGAGCTGTTTTTT. Translation: CSARDFGAGLTGELFF. V is TRBV20-1 and J is TRBJ2-2; D may be TRBD2 (6 bases). CDR1 and CDR2 (germline): DFQATT, SNEGSKA (reference sequence). Trimming pared 0 bases from V and 4 bases from J, leaving 15 bases between. This CDR3 is 16 amino acids long.

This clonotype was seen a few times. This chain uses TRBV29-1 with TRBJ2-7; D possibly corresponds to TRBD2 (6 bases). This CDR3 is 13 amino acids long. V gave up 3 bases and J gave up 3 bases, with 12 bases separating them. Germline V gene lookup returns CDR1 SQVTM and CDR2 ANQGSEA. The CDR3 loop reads CSVEEGPGYEQYF. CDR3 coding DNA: TGCAGCGTTGAGGAGGGCCCGGGCTACGAGCAGTACTTC.